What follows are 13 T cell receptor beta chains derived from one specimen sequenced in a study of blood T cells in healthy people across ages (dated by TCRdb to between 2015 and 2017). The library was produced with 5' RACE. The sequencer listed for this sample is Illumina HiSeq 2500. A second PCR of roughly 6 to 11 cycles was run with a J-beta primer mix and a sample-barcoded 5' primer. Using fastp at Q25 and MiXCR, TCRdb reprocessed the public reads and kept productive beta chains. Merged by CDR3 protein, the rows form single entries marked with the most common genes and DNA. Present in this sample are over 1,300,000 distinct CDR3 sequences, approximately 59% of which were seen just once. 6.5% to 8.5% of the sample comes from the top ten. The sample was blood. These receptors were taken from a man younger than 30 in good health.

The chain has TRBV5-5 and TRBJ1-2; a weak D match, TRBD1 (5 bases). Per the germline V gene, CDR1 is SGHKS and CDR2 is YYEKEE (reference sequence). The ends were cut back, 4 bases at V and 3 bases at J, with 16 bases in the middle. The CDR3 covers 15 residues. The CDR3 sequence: CASSVDSYTDYGYTF. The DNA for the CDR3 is TGTGCCAGCAGCGTCGACAGCTACACCGACTATGGCTACACCTTC.

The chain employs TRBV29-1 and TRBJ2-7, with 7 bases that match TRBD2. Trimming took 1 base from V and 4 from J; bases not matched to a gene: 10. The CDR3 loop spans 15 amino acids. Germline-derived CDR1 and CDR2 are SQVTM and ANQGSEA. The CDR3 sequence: CSVEGGGVPQYEQYF. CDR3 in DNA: TGCAGCGTTGAAGGTGGGGGGGTCCCCCAATACGAGCAGTACTTC.

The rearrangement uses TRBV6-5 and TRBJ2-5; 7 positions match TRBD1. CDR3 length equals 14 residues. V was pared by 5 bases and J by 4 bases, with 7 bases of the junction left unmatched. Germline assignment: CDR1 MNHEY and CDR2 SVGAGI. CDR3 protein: CASSPRDRSETQYF. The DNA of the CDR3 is TGTGCCAGCAGTCCCAGGGACAGATCAGAGACCCAGTACTTC.

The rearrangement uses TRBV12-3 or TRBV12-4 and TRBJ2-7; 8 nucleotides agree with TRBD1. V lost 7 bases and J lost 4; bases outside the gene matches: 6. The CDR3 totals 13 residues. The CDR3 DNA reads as TGTGCCAGCACAGGGGGCGGTCGTTACGAGCAGTACTTC. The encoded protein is CASTGGGRYEQYF.

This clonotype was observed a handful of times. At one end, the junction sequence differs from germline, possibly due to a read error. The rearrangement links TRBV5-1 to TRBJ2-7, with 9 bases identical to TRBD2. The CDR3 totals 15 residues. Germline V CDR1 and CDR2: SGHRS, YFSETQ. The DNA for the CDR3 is TGCGCCAGCAGCGTGGGACTAGCTAAATCCTATGAGCAGTACTTC. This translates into CASSVGLAKSYEQYF.

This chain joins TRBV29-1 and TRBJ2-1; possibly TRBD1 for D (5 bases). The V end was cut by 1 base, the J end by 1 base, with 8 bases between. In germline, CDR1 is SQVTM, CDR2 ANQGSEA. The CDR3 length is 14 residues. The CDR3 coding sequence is TGCAGCGTTGAAGGCAAGGGGTCCTACAATGAGCAGTTCTTC. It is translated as CSVEGKGSYNEQFF.

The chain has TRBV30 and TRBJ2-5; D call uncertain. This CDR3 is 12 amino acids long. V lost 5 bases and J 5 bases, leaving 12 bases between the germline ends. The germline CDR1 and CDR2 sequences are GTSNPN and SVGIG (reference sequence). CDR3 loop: CAWEDPGETQYF. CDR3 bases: TGTGCCTGGGAAGACCCGGGTGAGACCCAGTACTTC.

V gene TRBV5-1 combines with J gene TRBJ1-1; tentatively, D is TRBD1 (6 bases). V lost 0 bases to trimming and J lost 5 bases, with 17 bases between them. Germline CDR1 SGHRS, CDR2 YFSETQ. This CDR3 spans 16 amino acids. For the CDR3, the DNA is TGCGCCAGCAGCTTGGAACCTCCTCCAGGGGCTACTGAAGCTTTCTTT. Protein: CASSLEPPPGATEAFF.

The CDR3 DNA is TGTGCCACCAGCAGGCATTGGACGGCTGAAGCTTTCTTT. It translates to CATSRHWTAEAFF. This chain uses TRBV15 with TRBJ1-1; D unclear. Trimming took off 3 bases at V and 6 bases at J, with 11 bases between the two ends. Germline CDR1 is LNHNV and CDR2 is YYDKDF (reference sequence). This CDR3 contains 13 residues.

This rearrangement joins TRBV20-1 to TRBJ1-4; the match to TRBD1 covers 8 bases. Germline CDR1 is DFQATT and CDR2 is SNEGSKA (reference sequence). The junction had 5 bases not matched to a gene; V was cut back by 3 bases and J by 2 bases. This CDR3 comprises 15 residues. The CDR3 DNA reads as TGCAGTGCTAGGGCGACAGGGGTGACTAATGAAAAACTGTTTTTT. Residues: CSARATGVTNEKLFF.

As DNA, the CDR3 is TGTGCCAGCAGCGTAACTAGCGGGAGCCCCAAAGAGACCCAGTACTTC. Translated, it gives CASSVTSGSPKETQYF. The chain combines TRBV9 with TRBJ2-5; 11 bases are shared with TRBD2. The CDR3 is made up of 16 amino acids. Germline V gene data show CDR1 as SGDLS and CDR2 as YYNGEE. The J segment lost 3 bases and the V segment lost 1 base, leaving 5 bases of the junction unmatched. Combining the CDR3 with reference TRBV9 and TRBJ2-5 gives the whole variable domain DSGVTQTPKHLITATGQRVTLRCSPRSGDLSVYWYQQSLDQGLQFLIQYYNGEERAKGNILERFSAQQFPDLHSELNLSSLELGDSALYFCASSVTSGSPKETQYFGPGTRLLVL.

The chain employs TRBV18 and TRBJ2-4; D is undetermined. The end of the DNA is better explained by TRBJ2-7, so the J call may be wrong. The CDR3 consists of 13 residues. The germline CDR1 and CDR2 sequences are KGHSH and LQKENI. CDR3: CASSSPWSPEQYF. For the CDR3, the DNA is TGTGCCAGCTCATCCCCGTGGTCACCCGAGCAGTACTTC.

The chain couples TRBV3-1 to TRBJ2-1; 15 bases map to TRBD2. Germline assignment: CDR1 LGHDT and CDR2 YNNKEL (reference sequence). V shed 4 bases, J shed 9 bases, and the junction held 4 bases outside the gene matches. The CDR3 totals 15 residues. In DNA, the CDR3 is TGTGCCAGCAGCCCCGGGACTAGCGGGAGGATTGAGCAGTTCTTC. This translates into CASSPGTSGRIEQFF.